This TCR beta chain was recorded in a study of T cell responses to AZD1222 COVID-19 vaccine. TCRdb's copy holds only in-frame clones and misses some; the assay was immunoSEQ multiplex PCR. The sample holds around 100,000 clones, about 86% seen once. Study-level points and caveats: Donors were chiefly white British, with a greater number of females, and clonal diversity was perhaps underestimated. Reportedly, close to half of spike-specific TCRs are directed against unmutated variant regions. Sampled repertoires all dated from after the peak T cell response.

Notes on this clone: No antigen is known for it.

Trimming left V 6 bases short and J 1 base short, with 19 bases between. The length of the CDR3 is 17 residues. Germline lookup yields CDR1 SGHTA and CDR2 FQGNSA. Here the sequenced sample was peripheral blood, taken on day 0 of AZD1222 vaccination. This clonotype was obtained from an adult in good health. This chain uses TRBV7-2 with TRBJ2-4; D might be TRBD2 (5 bases). The DNA of the CDR3 is TGTGCCAGCAGGCCTAGCACCGGGCCTCGGGCCAAAAACATTCAGTACTTC. Its protein product is CASRPSTGPRAKNIQYF.